The clone carrying this TCR beta chain was counted only a few times. Germline V gene sequence: CDR1 MNHEY, CDR2 SVGAGI. The CDR3 totals 12 residues. V lost 2 bases, J lost 11 bases, and 12 bases lay in between. This entry comes from a study of T cells in Graves' hyperthyroidism and ophthalmopathy. TCR beta CDR3 sequences were amplified from RNA transcripts. TCR CDR3 underwent first-round RT-PCR with the HTBI primer set. Each CDR3 protein gets one entry after TCRdb re-called the multiplex PCR reads with MiXCR. The sample lists 450,000 to 600,000 distinct CDR3 sequences; approximately 14% were seen once.

The sample was blood. This TCR came from a woman in her thirties or forties with Graves' hyperthyroidism. The chain employs TRBV6-5 and TRBJ1-1; weak D call: TRBD1 (5 bases). The CDR3, as DNA: TGTGCCAGCAGTTACGCCCAGGGCGAGGCTTTCTTT. This codes for CASSYAQGEAFF.